The entry below gives a single TCR beta chain sequence along with its context. Study processing details: By means of reference gene primer amplification, nucleated cell counts were estimated. Libraries were prepared by immunoSEQ multiplex PCR; TCRdb keeps only in-frame clonotypes and omits some of them. For V, J and clone size, that table is used; D and trimming come from the DNA. The sample lists roughly 250,000 clones; approximately 87% were seen once. The source of the sample is a study of blood T cell repertoires in COVID-19. Study summary: Material from acute and convalescent COVID-19 was sourced from the United States, Italy and Spain. PBMCs, B-cell-depleted T cells, or T cells were the source of the cDNA or gDNA that made up the material.

CDR1 is MNHEY, CDR2 SVGAGI, per germline. The V end was cut by 6 bases, the J end by 5 bases, with 20 bases between. This CDR3 comprises 15 residues. The genes are TRBV6-5 and TRBJ2-7, with D possibly TRBD2 on 7 matching bases. Sample: peripheral blood. This receptor was taken from a human donor in a cohort sampled during active COVID-19. CDR3 loop: CASRPYRGAGDEQYF. The CDR3 bases are TGTGCCAGCAGACCCTACCGGGGGGCCGGCGACGAGCAGTACTTC.